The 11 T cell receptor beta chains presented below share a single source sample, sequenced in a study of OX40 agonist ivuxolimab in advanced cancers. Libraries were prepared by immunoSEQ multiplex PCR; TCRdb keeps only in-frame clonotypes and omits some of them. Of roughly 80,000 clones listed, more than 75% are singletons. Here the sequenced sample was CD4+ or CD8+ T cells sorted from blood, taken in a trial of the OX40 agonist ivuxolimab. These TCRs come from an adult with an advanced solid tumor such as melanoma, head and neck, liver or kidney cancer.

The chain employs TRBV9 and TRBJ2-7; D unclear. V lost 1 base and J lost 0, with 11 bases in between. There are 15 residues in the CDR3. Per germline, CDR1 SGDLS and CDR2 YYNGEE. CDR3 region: CASSVMPGNSYEQYF. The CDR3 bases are TGTGCCAGCAGCGTAATGCCAGGCAACTCCTACGAGCAGTACTTC.

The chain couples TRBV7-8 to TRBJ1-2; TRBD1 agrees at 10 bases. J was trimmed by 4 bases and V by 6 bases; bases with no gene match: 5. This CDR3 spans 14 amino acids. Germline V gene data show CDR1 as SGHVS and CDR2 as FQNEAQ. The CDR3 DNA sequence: TGTGCCAGCAGTTCGGGACAGGGGACCTATGGCTACACCTTC. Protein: CASSSGQGTYGYTF.

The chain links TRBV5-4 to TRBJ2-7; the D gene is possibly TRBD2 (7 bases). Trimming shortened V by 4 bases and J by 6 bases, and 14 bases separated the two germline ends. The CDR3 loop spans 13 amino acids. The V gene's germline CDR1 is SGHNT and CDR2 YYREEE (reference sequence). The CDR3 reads CASSPGGGGEQYV. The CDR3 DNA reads TGTGCCAGCAGCCCCGGGGGAGGGGGCGAGCAGTACGTC.

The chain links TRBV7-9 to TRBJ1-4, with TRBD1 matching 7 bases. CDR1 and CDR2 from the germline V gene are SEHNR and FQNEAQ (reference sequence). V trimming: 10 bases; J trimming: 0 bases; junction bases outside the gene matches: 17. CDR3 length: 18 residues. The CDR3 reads CATPVRDSSSATNEKLFF. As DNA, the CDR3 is TGTGCCACCCCAGTCCGGGACAGCTCGTCTGCAACTAATGAAAAACTGTTTTTT.

Here the CDR3 DNA reads TGTGCCAGCAGCTTTGACTACGAGCAGTACTTC. It is translated as CASSFDYEQYF. The chain links TRBV7-9 to TRBJ2-7, with D unresolved. CDR1 and CDR2 (germline): SEHNR, FQNEAQ (reference sequence). The CDR3 is 11 amino acids. Trimming took 3 bases from V and 3 from J, leaving 3 bases between them.

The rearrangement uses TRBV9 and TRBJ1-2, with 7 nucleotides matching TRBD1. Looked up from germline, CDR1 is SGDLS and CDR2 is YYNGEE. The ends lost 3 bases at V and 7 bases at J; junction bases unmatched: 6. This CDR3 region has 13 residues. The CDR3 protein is CASSAGGRGGYTF. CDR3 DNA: TGTGCCAGCAGCGCAGGGGGTAGGGGTGGCTACACCTTC.

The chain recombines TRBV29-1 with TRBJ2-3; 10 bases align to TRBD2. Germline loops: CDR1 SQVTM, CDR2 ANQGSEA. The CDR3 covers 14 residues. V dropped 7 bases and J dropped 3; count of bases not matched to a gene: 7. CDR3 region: CSAGERGGTDTQYF. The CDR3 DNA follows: TGCAGCGCCGGGGAGCGGGGGGGGACAGATACGCAGTATTTT.

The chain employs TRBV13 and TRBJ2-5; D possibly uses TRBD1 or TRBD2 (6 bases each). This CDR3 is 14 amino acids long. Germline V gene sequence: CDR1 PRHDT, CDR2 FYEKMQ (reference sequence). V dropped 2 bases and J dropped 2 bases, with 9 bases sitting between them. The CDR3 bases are TGTGCCAGCAGCTTAAGGGGGGAACAAGAGACCCAGTACTTC. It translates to CASSLRGEQETQYF.

This chain's CDR3 is CASSVEGGAGTGTDTQYF. The CDR3 coding sequence is TGTGCCAGCAGCGTAGAAGGGGGGGCCGGGACTGGCACAGATACGCAGTATTTT. The V call is TRBV9, the J call TRBJ2-3; D perhaps matches TRBD2 (7 bases). V dropped 0 bases and J dropped 1 base, with 18 bases sitting between them. Germline CDR1 reads SGDLS; CDR2 reads YYNGEE. The CDR3 loop spans 18 amino acids.

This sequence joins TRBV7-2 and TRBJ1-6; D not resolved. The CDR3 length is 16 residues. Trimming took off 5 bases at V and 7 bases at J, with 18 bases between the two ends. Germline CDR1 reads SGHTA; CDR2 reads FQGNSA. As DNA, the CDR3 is TGTGCCAGCAGCCCAAGGCCGGACTCGATGAATTCACCCCTCCACTTT. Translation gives CASSPRPDSMNSPLHF.

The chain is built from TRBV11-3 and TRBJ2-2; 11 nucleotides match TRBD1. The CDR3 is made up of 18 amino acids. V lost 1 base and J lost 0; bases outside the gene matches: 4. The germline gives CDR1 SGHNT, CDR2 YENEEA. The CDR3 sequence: CASSLADRGHPNTGELFF. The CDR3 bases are TGTGCCAGCAGCTTAGCGGACAGGGGGCATCCGAACACCGGGGAGCTGTTTTTT.